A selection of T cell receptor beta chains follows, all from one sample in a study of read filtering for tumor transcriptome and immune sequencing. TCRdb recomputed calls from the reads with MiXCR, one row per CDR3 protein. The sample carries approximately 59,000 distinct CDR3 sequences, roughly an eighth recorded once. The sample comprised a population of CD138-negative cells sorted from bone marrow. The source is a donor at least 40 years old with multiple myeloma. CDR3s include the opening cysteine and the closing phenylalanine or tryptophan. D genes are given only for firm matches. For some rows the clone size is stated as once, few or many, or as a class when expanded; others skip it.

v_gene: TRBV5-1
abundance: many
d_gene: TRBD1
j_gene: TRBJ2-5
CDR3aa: CASSLAGTGGETQYF
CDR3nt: TGCGCCAGCAGCTTGGCCGGGACAGGGGGGGAGACCCAGTACTTC

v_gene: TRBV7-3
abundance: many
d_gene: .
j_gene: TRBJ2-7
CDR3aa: CASSLQGGPHEQYF
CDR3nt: TGTGCCAGCAGCCTCCAGGGGGGACCCCACGAGCAGTACTTC

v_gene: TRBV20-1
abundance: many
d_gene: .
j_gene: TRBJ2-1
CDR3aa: CSASYGGLYNEQFF
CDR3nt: TGCAGTGCTAGCTACGGGGGCCTCTACAATGAGCAGTTCTTC

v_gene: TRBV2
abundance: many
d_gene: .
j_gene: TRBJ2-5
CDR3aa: CASSEGLRESQYF
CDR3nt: TGTGCCAGCAGTGAGGGACTGAGGGAGTCCCAGTACTTC

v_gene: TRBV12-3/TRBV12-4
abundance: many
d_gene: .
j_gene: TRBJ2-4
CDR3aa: CASSLSGGAFSENIQYF
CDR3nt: TGTGCCAGCAGTCTTAGTGGGGGCGCCTTTTCGGAAAACATTCAGTACTTC

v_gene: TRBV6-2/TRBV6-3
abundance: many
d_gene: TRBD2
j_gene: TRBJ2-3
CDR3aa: CASRFGSGVPVRDTQYF
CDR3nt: TGTGCCAGCAGATTTGGTAGCGGGGTTCCGGTGCGAGATACGCAGTATTTT

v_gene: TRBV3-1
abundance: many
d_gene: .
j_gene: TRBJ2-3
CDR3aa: CASSHATDTQYF
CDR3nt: TGTGCCAGCAGCCACGCCACAGATACGCAGTATTTT

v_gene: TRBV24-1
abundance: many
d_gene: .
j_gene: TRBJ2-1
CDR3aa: CATSRQNYNEQFF
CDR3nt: TGTGCCACCTCCAGACAGAACTACAATGAGCAGTTCTTC

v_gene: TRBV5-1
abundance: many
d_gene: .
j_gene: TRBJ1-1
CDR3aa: CASSLTGGITEAFF
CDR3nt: TGCGCCAGCAGTTTGACGGGGGGTATTACTGAAGCTTTCTTT

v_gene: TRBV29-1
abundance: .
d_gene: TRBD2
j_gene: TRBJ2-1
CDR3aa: CSEGTTGNEQFF
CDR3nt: TGCAGCGAGGGGACTACCGGGAATGAGCAGTTCTTC

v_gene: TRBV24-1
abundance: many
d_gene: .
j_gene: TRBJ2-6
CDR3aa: CATSDLGSSGANVLTF
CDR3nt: TGTGCCACCAGTGATCTGGGTTCCTCTGGGGCCAACGTCCTGACTTTC

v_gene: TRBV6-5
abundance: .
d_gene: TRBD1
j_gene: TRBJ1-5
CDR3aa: CASRQARGGRDQPQHF
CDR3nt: TGTGCCAGCAGGCAAGCAAGAGGGGGCCGGGATCAGCCCCAGCATTTT

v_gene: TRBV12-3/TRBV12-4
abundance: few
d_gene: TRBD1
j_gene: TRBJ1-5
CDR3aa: CASSRTGASNQPQHF
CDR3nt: TGTGCCAGCAGCCGGACAGGGGCTAGCAATCAGCCCCAGCATTTT

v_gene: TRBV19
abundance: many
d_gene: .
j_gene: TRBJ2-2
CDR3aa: CASSRANANTGELFF
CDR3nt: TGTGCCAGTAGTAGGGCAAACGCGAACACCGGGGAGCTGTTTTTT

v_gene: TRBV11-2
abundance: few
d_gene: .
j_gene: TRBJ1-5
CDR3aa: CASSSNNQPQHF
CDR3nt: TGTGCCAGCAGCTCGAACAATCAGCCCCAGCATTTT